This T cell receptor (beta chain) came from a study of control samples from healthy donors and cancer patients. Unmatched junction bases numbered 9, after V lost 6 bases and J lost 3 bases. The CDR3 covers 16 residues. The germline V gene has CDR1 MNHEY and CDR2 SMNVEV (reference sequence). Profiled with immunoSEQ multiplex PCR; TCRdb holds only in-frame clones, not every one. The data hold about 57,000 clones, with roughly 94% observed a single time. This TCR was sampled from a man in his thirties or forties in good health. This chain links TRBV27 with TRBJ2-5; 11 bases match TRBD2. Material for sequencing was blood. Here the CDR3 DNA reads TGTGCCAGCAGCCCTTTGACTAGCGGGGCGGAAGAGACCCAGTACTTC. It codes for CASSPLTSGAEETQYF.